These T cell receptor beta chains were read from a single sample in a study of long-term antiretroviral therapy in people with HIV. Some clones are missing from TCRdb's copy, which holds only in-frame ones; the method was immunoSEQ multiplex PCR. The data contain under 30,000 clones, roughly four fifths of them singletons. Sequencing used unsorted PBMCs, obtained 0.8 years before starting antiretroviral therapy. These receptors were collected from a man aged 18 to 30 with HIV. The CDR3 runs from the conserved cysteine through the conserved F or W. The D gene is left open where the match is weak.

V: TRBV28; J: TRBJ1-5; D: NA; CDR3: CASSLPSSNQPQHF
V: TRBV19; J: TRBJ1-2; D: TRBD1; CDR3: CASSKQGAEANGYTF
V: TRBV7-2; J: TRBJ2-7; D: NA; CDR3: CASSSLGFYEQYF
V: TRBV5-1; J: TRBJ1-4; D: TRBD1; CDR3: CASSPGGTGEEKLFF
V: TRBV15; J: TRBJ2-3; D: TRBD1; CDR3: CATSRGQGGTDTQYF
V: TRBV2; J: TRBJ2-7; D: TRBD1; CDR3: CASRSGQGYEQYF
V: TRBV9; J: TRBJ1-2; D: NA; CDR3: CASSVGQGHGYTF
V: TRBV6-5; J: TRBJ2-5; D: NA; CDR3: CASSYATGWGETQYF
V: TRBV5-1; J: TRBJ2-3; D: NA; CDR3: CASRPVDTDTQYF
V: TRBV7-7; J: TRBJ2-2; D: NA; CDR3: CASSLDGFSGELFF
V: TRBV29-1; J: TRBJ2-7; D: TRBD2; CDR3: CSVGGLAGLSSYEQYF
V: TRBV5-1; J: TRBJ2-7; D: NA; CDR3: CASSLVGRGRHEQYF
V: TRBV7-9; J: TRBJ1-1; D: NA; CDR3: CASSPRWGAVAEAFF
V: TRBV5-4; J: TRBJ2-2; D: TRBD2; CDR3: CASSLGTSGIPGELFF
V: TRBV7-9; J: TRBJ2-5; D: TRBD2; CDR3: CASSSSKLGLAGETQYF
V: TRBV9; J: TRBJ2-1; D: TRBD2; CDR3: CASSVGLAGYNEQFF
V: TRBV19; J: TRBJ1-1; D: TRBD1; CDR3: CASSADREGTEAFF
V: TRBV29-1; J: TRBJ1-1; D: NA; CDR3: CSARNTEAFF
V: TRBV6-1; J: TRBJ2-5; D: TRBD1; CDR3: CASSEGDRDFETQYF
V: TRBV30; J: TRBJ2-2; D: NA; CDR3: CAWSSTSTGELFF
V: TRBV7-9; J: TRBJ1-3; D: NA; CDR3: CASSPTWPNSGNTIYF
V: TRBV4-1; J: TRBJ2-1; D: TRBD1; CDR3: CASSHPGTGPYNEQFF
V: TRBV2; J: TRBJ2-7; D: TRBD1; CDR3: CASSDSGQGRDEQYF
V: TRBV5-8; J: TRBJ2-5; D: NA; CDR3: CASSLGLWGQETQYF
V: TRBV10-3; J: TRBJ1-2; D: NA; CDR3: CAISETGNYYGYTF
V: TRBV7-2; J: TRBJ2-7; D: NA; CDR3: CASSLVGAYEQYF
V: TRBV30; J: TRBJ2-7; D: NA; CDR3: CAWNPSLADYEQYF
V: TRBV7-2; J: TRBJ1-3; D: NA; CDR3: CASSSRGLGNTIYF
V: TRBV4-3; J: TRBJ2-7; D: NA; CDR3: CASSQVGGPYNSYEQYF
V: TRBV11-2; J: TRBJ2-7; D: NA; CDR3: CASSLAGAHYEQYF
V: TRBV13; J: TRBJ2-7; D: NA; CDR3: CASSAGRNLVNEQYF
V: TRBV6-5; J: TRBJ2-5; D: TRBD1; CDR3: CASSSRPDREGETQYF
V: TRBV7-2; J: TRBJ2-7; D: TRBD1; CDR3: CASSSCGQGRKRTYEQYF
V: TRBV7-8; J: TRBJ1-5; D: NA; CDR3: CASSLRANGNQPQHF
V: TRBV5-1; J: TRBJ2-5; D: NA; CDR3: CASSPRGGIQETQYF
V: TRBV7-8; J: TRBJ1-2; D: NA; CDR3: CASSPFKGPVYGYTF
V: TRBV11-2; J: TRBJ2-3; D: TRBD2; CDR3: CASSLEYAGGGTDTQYF
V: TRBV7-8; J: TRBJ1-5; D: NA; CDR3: CASSLEGQSSNQPQHF
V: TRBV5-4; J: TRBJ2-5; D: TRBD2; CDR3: CASSMAGGPPSETQYF
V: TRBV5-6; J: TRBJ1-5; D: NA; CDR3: CASSLDRSLNQPQHF
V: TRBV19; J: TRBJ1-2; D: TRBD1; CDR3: CASGTGSWDGYTF
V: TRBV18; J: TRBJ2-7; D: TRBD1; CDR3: CASSQGTGGGEQYF
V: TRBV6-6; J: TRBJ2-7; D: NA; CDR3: CASSKQDYEQYF
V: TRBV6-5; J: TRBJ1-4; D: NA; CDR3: CASSPDVPSNEKLFF
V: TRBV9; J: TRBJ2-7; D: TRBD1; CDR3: CASSSGTAFSYEQYF
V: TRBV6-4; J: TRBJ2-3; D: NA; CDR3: CASSGQGEGTDTQYF
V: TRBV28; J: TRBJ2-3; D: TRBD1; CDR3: CASSLGTGRTDTQYF
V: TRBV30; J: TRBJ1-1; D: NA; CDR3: CAWSVVNTEAFF
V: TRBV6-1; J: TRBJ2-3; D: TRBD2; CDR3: CASSEGRLAVTDTQYF
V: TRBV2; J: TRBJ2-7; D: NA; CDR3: CASRSHGYDYEQYF
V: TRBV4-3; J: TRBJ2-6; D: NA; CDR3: CASSQDPGTGANVLTF
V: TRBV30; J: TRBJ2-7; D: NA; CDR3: CAWRYEQYF